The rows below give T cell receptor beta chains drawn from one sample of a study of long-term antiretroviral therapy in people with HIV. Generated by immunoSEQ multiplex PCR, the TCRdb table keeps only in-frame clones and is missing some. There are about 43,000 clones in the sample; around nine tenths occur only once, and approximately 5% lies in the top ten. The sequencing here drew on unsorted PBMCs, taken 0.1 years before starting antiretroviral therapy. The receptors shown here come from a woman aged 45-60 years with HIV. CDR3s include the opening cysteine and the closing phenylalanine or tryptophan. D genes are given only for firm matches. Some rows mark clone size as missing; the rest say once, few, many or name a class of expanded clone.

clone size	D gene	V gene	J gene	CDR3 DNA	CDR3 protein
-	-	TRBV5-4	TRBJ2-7	TGTGCCAGCAGCGGGGGCGGCTACGAGCAGTACTTC	CASSGGGYEQYF
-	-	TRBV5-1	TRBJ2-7	TGCGCCAGCAGCTTGTGGGGAAACGAGCAGTACTTC	CASSLWGNEQYF
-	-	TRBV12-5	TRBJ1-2	TGTGCTAGTGCCCCGAAGGAGGGATATGGCTACACCTTC	CASAPKEGYGYTF
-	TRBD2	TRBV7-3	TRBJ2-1	TGTGCCAGCAGCTTAGCGGGGGGGACTAGCGGTTCCAATGAGCAGTTCTTC	CASSLAGGTSGSNEQFF
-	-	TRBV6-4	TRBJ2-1	TGTGCCAGCAGTACCGACCCCGGCGGATACAATGAGCAGTTCTTC	CASSTDPGGYNEQFF
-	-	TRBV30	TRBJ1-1	TGTGCCTGGACGGTCCGGGCGGGTAACACTGAAGCTTTCTTT	CAWTVRAGNTEAFF
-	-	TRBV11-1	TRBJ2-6	TGTGCCAGCAGCTTATCCGTCAGCTCTGGGGCCAACGTCCTGACTTTC	CASSLSVSSGANVLTF
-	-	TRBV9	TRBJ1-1	TGTGCCAGCAGCGTAATAGATAGGTCGGCTGAAGCTTTCTTT	CASSVIDRSAEAFF
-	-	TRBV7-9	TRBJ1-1	TGTGCCAGCAGTTTACGTGACAGAGACGAAGCTTTCTTT	CASSLRDRDEAFF
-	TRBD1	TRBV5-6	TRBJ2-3	TGTGCCAGCAGCTTGGGGACAGGGGGCGGAGATACGCAGTATTTT	CASSLGTGGGDTQYF
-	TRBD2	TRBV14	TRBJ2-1	TGTGCCAGCAGCCAAGTCCTAGCGGGGGATGAGCAGTTCTTC	CASSQVLAGDEQFF
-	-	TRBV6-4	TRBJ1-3	TGTGCCAGCAGGGAATATCCGGGACTTCCATGCTCTGGAAACACCATATATTTT	CASREYPGLPCSGNTIYF
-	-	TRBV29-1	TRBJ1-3	TGCAGCGCTCTCGTCGGGACCTCTGGAAACACCATATATTTT	CSALVGTSGNTIYF
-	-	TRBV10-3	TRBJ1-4	TGTGCCATCAGTCCCGACGTAGCAACTAATGAAAAACTGTTTTTT	CAISPDVATNEKLFF
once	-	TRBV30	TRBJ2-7	TGTGCCTGGAGTTTTAGGGCGGACTCCTACGAGCAGTACTTC	CAWSFRADSYEQYF
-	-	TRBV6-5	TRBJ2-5	TGTGCCAGCAGTGGGGACCACCAAGAGACCCAGTACTTC	CASSGDHQETQYF
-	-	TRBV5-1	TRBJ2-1	TGCGCCAGCAGCTTGGTCCATTCTTCCAATGAGCAGTTCTTC	CASSLVHSSNEQFF
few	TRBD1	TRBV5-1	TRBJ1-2	TGCGCCAGCAGCTCGGACAGGGGATATGGCTACACCTTC	CASSSDRGYGYTF
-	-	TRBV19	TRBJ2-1	TGTGCCAGTAGTATGGGCCTGGGGGACGAGCAGTTCTTC	CASSMGLGDEQFF
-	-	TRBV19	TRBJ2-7	TGTGCCAGTAGCATCTACAGGACAGCTTACGAGCAGTACTTC	CASSIYRTAYEQYF
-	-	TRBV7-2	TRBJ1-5	TGTGCCAGCAGCTTAGGCAGGCCCTACAATCAGCCCCAGCATTTT	CASSLGRPYNQPQHF
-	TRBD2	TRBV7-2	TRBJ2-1	TGTGCCAGCAGCCGTAGCGGGGGGGCGTTGAATGAGCAGTTCTTC	CASSRSGGALNEQFF
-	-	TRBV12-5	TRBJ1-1	TGTGCTAGTGGTTCCAACAGGGTTTTGGGGAACACTGAAGCTTTCTTT	CASGSNRVLGNTEAFF
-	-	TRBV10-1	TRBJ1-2	TGCGCCAGCAGTGAGTCAAGGGAGAAATATGGCTACACCTTC	CASSESREKYGYTF
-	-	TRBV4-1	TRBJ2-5	TGCGCCAGCAGCCCACCGACAGGTCAAGAGACCCAGTACTTC	CASSPPTGQETQYF
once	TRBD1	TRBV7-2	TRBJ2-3	TGTGCCAGCAGCAAAGGCGGGACAGGGAAGGGAGATACGCAGTATTTT	CASSKGGTGKGDTQYF
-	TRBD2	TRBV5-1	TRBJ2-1	TGCGCCAGCAGCTTTACTAGCGGGGGAGCTTCCTACAATGAGCAGTTCTTC	CASSFTSGGASYNEQFF
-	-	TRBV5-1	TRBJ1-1	TGCGCCAGCAGCTCCCCAAACAAGAACACTGAAGCTTTCTTT	CASSSPNKNTEAFF
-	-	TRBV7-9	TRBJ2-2	TGTGCCAGCAGCTTACGCTCGAACACCGGGGAGCTGTTTTTT	CASSLRSNTGELFF
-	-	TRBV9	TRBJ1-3	TGTGCCAGCAGCGTAGCTGGGGAAGGGACCTCTGGAAACACCATATATTTT	CASSVAGEGTSGNTIYF
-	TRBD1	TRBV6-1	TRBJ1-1	TGTGCCAGCAGTGACTCAGGGGGGACTGAAGCTTTCTTT	CASSDSGGTEAFF
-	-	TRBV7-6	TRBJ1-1	TGTGCCAGCAGCTCCGGGGTGTCGAACACTGAAGCTTTCTTT	CASSSGVSNTEAFF
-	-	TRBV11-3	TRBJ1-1	TGTGCCAGCAGCCCGGGGAACGGATACCCTGAAGCTTTCTTT	CASSPGNGYPEAFF
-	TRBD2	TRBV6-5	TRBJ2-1	TGTGCCAGCAGGAGCGGGGGGGCGCCTAATGAGCAGTTCTTC	CASRSGGAPNEQFF
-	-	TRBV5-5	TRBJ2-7	TGTGCCAGCAGCGAAAACTACGAGCAGTACTTC	CASSENYEQYF
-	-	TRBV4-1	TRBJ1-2	TGCGCCAGCAGCCAAGAAAGGGGACCGACCTATGGCTACACCTTC	CASSQERGPTYGYTF
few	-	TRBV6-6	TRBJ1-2	TGTGCCAGCAGTTACTCGGAGGGGAACTATGGCTACACCTTC	CASSYSEGNYGYTF
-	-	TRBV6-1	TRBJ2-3	TGTGCCAGCAGTGAATTACTTTTTATGGATACGCAGTATTTT	CASSELLFMDTQYF
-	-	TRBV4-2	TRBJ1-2	TGTGCCAGCAGCCAAGAGGGGCAGGGCGGTTATGGCTACACCTTC	CASSQEGQGGYGYTF
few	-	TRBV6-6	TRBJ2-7	TGTGCCAGCAGTTTCAGGGGGGTCCACTACGAGCAGTACTTC	CASSFRGVHYEQYF
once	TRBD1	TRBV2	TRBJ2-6	TGTGCCAGCACTGGACAGGGGTGGGGTTCCGGGGCCAACGTCCTGACTTTC	CASTGQGWGSGANVLTF
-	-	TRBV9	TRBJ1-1	TGTGCCAGCAGCGTTCTTGGGGACGGAAACACTGAAGCTTTCTTT	CASSVLGDGNTEAFF
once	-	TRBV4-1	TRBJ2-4	TGCGCCAGCAGCCAAGGGCCCGACCGCGGAAACATTCAGTACTTC	CASSQGPDRGNIQYF
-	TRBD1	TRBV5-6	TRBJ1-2	TGTGCCAGCAGCTTGGTCGGACAGGGGTACGGCTACACCTTC	CASSLVGQGYGYTF
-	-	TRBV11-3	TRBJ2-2	TGTGCCAGCAGCTTAGATCGGGGAATCACCGGGGAGCTGTTTTTT	CASSLDRGITGELFF
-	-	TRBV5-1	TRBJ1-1	TGCGCCAGTTACCGCCACCCCTTTGGGGACACTGAAGCTTTCTTT	CASYRHPFGDTEAFF
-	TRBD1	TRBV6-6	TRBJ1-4	TGTGCCAGCAGACAGGGGAACGAAAAACTGTTTTTT	CASRQGNEKLFF
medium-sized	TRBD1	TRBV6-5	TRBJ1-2	TGTGCCAGCAGTTACTACCAGGGGGCTTGGGAAGGCTACACCTTC	CASSYYQGAWEGYTF